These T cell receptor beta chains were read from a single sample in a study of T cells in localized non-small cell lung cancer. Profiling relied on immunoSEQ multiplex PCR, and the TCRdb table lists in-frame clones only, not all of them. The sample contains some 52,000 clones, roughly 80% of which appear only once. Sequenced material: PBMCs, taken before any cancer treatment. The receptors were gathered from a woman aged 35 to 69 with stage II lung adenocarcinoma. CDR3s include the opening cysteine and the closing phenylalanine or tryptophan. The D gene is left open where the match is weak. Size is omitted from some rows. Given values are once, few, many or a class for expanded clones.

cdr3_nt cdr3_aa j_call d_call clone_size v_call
TGTGCCAGTAGTCCCAATAGCGGGGGTGACCAAGAGACCCAGTACTTC CASSPNSGGDQETQYF TRBJ2-5 TRBD2 NA TRBV19
TGTGCCAGTACCTTCTCTACAGGGGGTCCCCAGTACTTC CASTFSTGGPQYF TRBJ2-5 TRBD1 NA TRBV19
TGTGCCAGCAGCTTAAGGGGGTTGTCAGGGAGTCGCCAAGAGACCCAGTACTTC CASSLRGLSGSRQETQYF TRBJ2-5 NA NA TRBV7-3
TGTGCCAGCAGTTTGGTAGGAAATCAGCCCCAGCATTTT CASSLVGNQPQHF TRBJ1-5 NA NA TRBV28
TGTGCCAGCAGCGAGAATGGGAACACTGAAGCTTTCTTT CASSENGNTEAFF TRBJ1-1 NA NA TRBV9
TGTGCCAGCAGTTACAGGGTTTTGGACGAGCAGTACTTC CASSYRVLDEQYF TRBJ2-7 NA NA TRBV28
TGTGCCACCATAAATCAGGGTGAGAGCTACGAGCAGTACTTC CATINQGESYEQYF TRBJ2-7 NA NA TRBV28
TGCGCCAGCAGCCTAGGGGAATCCTACGAGCAGTACTTC CASSLGESYEQYF TRBJ2-7 NA NA TRBV5-1
TGTGCCACCAGCAGACGAGGGACGGACACCGGGGAGCTGTTTTTT CATSRRGTDTGELFF TRBJ2-2 NA NA TRBV15
TGTGCCTGGAGTGAAGGGGGGGCCTCCTACGAGCAGTACTTC CAWSEGGASYEQYF TRBJ2-7 NA NA TRBV30
TGTGCCAGCAGGCCCATGGGGGGAGGCTACACCTTC CASRPMGGGYTF TRBJ1-2 NA NA TRBV6-6
TGTGCCAGCAGCCAAGATATTCTAGCGGAGACCCAGTACTTC CASSQDILAETQYF TRBJ2-5 NA NA TRBV4-2
TGTGCCAGCAGCGTAGGATCCCAGGGGGATTCACCCCTCCACTTT CASSVGSQGDSPLHF TRBJ1-6 TRBD1 few TRBV9
TGTGCCAGCAGTTACGATGGGGCTGGGGGCTACGAGCAGTACTTC CASSYDGAGGYEQYF TRBJ2-7 NA NA TRBV6-5
TGTGCCAGCAGCCGGACCGACTCTGGAAACACCATATATTTT CASSRTDSGNTIYF TRBJ1-3 NA NA TRBV5-5
TGTGCCAGCAGCGCCGCTCGGGGACAGGGGGCCGGGGAAGACACTGAAGCTTTCTTT CASSAARGQGAGEDTEAFF TRBJ1-1 TRBD1 NA TRBV11-1
TGCGCCAGCAGCCAAGCGGCAGCCTCCAATGAAAAACTGTTTTTT CASSQAAASNEKLFF TRBJ1-4 NA NA TRBV4-3
TGTGCCAGCAGCTTGGGGACAGGGAGGTCAACAGATACGCAGTATTTT CASSLGTGRSTDTQYF TRBJ2-3 TRBD1 NA TRBV5-8
TGTGCCAGCAATCCCGGGGGGGTCTACAATGAGCAGTTCTTC CASNPGGVYNEQFF TRBJ2-1 TRBD2 NA TRBV5-6
TGTGCCAGCAGTTACCGGGGACAGGACGTTGCGGATACGCAGTATTTT CASSYRGQDVADTQYF TRBJ2-3 TRBD1 NA TRBV27
TGTGCCAGCAGCTTATACCAGGGGGGGGAGACCCAGTACTTC CASSLYQGGETQYF TRBJ2-5 NA NA TRBV11-2
TGTGCCAGCAGCGTTTCCATCCGGGACAGGGGGGAAGGGGATACGCAGTATTTT CASSVSIRDRGEGDTQYF TRBJ2-3 TRBD1 NA TRBV9
TGTGCCATCAGTGATTTGCCGAGATTGAACACTGAAGCTTTCTTT CAISDLPRLNTEAFF TRBJ1-1 NA NA TRBV10-3
TGTGCCATACACAACGGCCGTCTGGGTGGAAACACCATATATTTT CAIHNGRLGGNTIYF TRBJ1-3 NA NA TRBV10-3
TGCGCCAGCAGCCCGGGGGGGCAGGACCTCTATGGCTACACCTTC CASSPGGQDLYGYTF TRBJ1-2 NA NA TRBV5-1
TGTGCCAGCAGCAAACCCCCAGGGGTGAATTCACCCCTCCACTTT CASSKPPGVNSPLHF TRBJ1-6 NA NA TRBV21-1
TGTGCCAGCAGCGGACACTTTTCACCCCTCCACTTT CASSGHFSPLHF TRBJ1-6 NA NA TRBV2
TGCGCCAGCAGCTGGGGACAGGGCACCGGGGAGCTGTTTTTT CASSWGQGTGELFF TRBJ2-2 TRBD1 NA TRBV5-1
TGTGCCTGGATTAAACAGGGGGGCACTGAAGCTTTCTTT CAWIKQGGTEAFF TRBJ1-1 TRBD1 NA TRBV30
TGTGCCATCAGTGAGGACGGCTATGGCTACACCTTC CAISEDGYGYTF TRBJ1-2 NA NA TRBV10-3
TGTGCCAGCAGCCGGGGACAGTTGAACACTGAAGCTTTCTTT CASSRGQLNTEAFF TRBJ1-1 TRBD1 NA TRBV5-4
TGTGCCAGCAGAGACCTCGGGCATGCTGAAGCTTTCTTT CASRDLGHAEAFF TRBJ1-1 NA NA TRBV28
TGTGCCAGCAGCTTGGGGGACAGGGTACCAGATACGCAGTATTTT CASSLGDRVPDTQYF TRBJ2-3 TRBD1 NA TRBV5-6
TGCGCCAGCAGCTCAGACGGACAAGGAGCCATATATTTT CASSSDGQGAIYF TRBJ1-3 NA NA TRBV5-1
TGCGCCAGCACCCTAGCGGGGGTTGGCACAGATACGCAGTATTTT CASTLAGVGTDTQYF TRBJ2-3 TRBD2 NA TRBV4-1
TGTGCCAGCAGTACCCGAAATGAAAAACTGTTTTTT CASSTRNEKLFF TRBJ1-4 NA NA TRBV28
TGTGCCAGCTCAACCACAGGGGGCCCGGGGCCCCAGCATTTT CASSTTGGPGPQHF TRBJ1-5 TRBD1 NA TRBV18
TGTGCCAGCAGCGCCGAGGGACCTCATCCCCAGTATTTT CASSAEGPHPQYF TRBJ2-3 NA NA TRBV6-5
TGTGCCAGCAGCTTGGGACAGGGGGTGGATACGCAGTATTTT CASSLGQGVDTQYF TRBJ2-3 TRBD1 few TRBV7-9
TGTGCCAGCAGCGTAGGCCCGACAGGGGCCTACGAGCAGTACTTC CASSVGPTGAYEQYF TRBJ2-7 TRBD1 NA TRBV9
TGTGCCAGCAGCCCAGGCCCCTTCACTGAAGCTTTCTTT CASSPGPFTEAFF TRBJ1-1 NA NA TRBV14
TGTGCCAGCAGCTTAGGGACAACCGGAGGGAATGAAAAACTGTTTTTT CASSLGTTGGNEKLFF TRBJ1-4 NA once TRBV7-9
TGTGCCAGCGTGAGCCGGGCAATTTCGGAGCCCCAGCATTTT CASVSRAISEPQHF TRBJ1-5 NA NA TRBV6-1
TGCGCCAGCAGCCTGACAGGGGATATAGGTCAGCCCCAGCATTTT CASSLTGDIGQPQHF TRBJ1-5 TRBD1 once TRBV4-3
TGTGCCAGCAGTCGGAGCGGGGGGCTCACAGATACGCAGTATTTT CASSRSGGLTDTQYF TRBJ2-3 TRBD2 once TRBV6-6